Listed here are 27 T cell receptor beta chains from one sample, sequenced in a study of spatial heterogeneity in lung cancer. Notes on the study in general: Tumor mutation count correlated with how many alpha and beta TCRs expanded intratumorally.

These receptors lack a known antigen. Each CDR3 protein is one row after TCRdb ran MiXCR on the 5' RACE reads. The sample lists about 20,000 distinct CDR3 sequences, 4.5% to 7% seen once, with about a tenth in the top ten. Noted time point: sample taken at primary tumor resection. The source material was lung tumor tissue, sampled at surgery. Source of these receptors: a female donor with early-stage non-small cell lung cancer.

This clonotype was seen ten or more times. The rearrangement joins TRBV6-4 to TRBJ1-2, with D unclear. The germline V gene has CDR1 MRHNA and CDR2 SNTAGT. Trimming shortened V by 0 bases and J by 0 bases, and 8 bases separated the two germline ends. The CDR3 consists of 15 residues. Written as DNA, the CDR3 is TGTGCCAGCAGTGACTCCTCAGACCCTAACTATGGCTACACCTTC. This gives the protein CASSDSSDPNYGYTF.

This clonotype was detected many times. The chain joins TRBV19 to TRBJ2-5; D possibly matches TRBD1 or TRBD2 (5 bases each). V dropped 8 bases and J dropped 3 bases, with 13 bases sitting between them. Germline values: CDR1 LNHDA, CDR2 SQIVND (reference sequence). This CDR3 is built from 13 residues. The CDR3: CASSRDHEETQYF. The CDR3 bases are TGTGCCAGTTCCCGGGACCATGAAGAGACCCAGTACTTC.

This clonotype was seen ten or more times. The gene calls are TRBV4-1 and TRBJ2-3; 7 bases line up with TRBD1. Germline V gives CDR1 MGHRA, CDR2 YSYEKL. Losses at the gene ends were 6 bases for V and 2 bases for J; bases not matched to a gene: 5. The CDR3 totals 14 residues. CDR3 residues: CASRRDSFTDTQYF. DNA for the CDR3: TGCGCCAGCAGGAGGGACAGTTTCACAGATACGCAGTATTTT.

This clonotype was observed at least ten times. The V gene is TRBV7-2, the J gene TRBJ2-5; D uncertain. The length of the CDR3 is 15 residues. V was shortened by 1 base and J by 1 base, with 10 bases between the two germline ends. Looked up from germline, CDR1 is SGHTA and CDR2 is FQGNSA. The CDR3 region has the DNA TGTGCCAGCAGCTTAGTAGGGAACCCCCAAGAGACCCAGTACTTC. Encoded protein: CASSLVGNPQETQYF.

This clonotype was found many times. This rearrangement joins TRBV9 to TRBJ1-2, with D hard to call. The CDR3 is made up of 17 amino acids. The germline V gene encodes CDR1 SGDLS and CDR2 YYNGEE. Trimming removed 0 bases from V and 4 bases from J, with 19 bases in between. This CDR3 reads CASSVARSPAVGYGYTF. The DNA of the CDR3 is TGTGCCAGCAGCGTAGCCCGTTCTCCCGCGGTCGGCTATGGCTACACCTTC.

Many counts were recorded for this clonotype. Mismatch with germline at one junction end may stem from a read error. The chain combines TRBV6-1 with TRBJ1-5; D perhaps matches TRBD1 (5 bases). CDR3 length: 12 amino acids. Germline assignment: CDR1 MNHNS and CDR2 SASEGT. CDR3 nucleotide sequence: TGTGCCAGCACTTGGACGGCAGGGAAGCGCTATTTT. Its protein is CASTWTAGKRYF.

The sample holds a few counts of this clonotype. The chain combines TRBV10-3 with TRBJ2-1; tentatively, D is TRBD2 (5 bases). Germline-derived CDR1 and CDR2 are ENHRY and SYGVKD. The CDR3 runs to 14 residues. V shed 4 bases and J shed 2 bases, with 9 bases lying between them. CDR3 nucleotides: TGTGCCATCAGTGTACTAGAGCCCTACAATGAGCAGTTCTTC. This encodes CAISVLEPYNEQFF.

The table lists this clonotype with many counts. This chain uses TRBV29-1 with TRBJ1-6; 9 nucleotides line up with TRBD1. This CDR3 spans 13 amino acids. Germline CDR1 and CDR2: SQVTM and ANQGSEA. V dropped 5 bases and J dropped 7; count of bases not matched to a gene: 3. CDR3: CSVRTGENSPLHF. DNA for the CDR3: TGCAGCGTTCGGACAGGGGAAAATTCACCCCTCCACTTT.

This clonotype came up a few times. The chain couples TRBV18 to TRBJ2-1, with TRBD2 as a possible D gene (5 bases). Trimming pared 2 bases from V and 8 bases from J, leaving 13 bases between. The CDR3 length is 14 residues. Looked up from germline, CDR1 is KGHSH and CDR2 is LQKENI. CDR3 sequence reads: CASSPARGSDEQFF. In nucleotides, the CDR3 is TGTGCCAGCTCACCAGCCCGGGGTTCCGATGAGCAGTTCTTC.

The chain has TRBV5-1 and TRBJ2-1; the D call may be TRBD1 or TRBD2 (5 bases each). Trimming removed 5 bases from V and 7 bases from J, with 16 bases in between. Germline values: CDR1 SGHRS, CDR2 YFSETQ. This CDR3 has 14 amino acids. CDR3 DNA sequence: TGCGCCAGCAGTACCGGGACCCCTGGGAATGAGCAGTTCTTC. This translates into CASSTGTPGNEQFF.

This clonotype came up a few times. This rearrangement joins TRBV6-1 to TRBJ2-2; maybe TRBD2 (5 bases). V lost 4 bases and J 2 bases, leaving 11 bases between the germline ends. The germline V gene has CDR1 MNHNS and CDR2 SASEGT. This CDR3 has 15 residues. CDR3 DNA sequence: TGTGCCAGCAGTGCGGGAAGCGGAAACACCGGGGAGCTGTTTTTT. Translating gives CASSAGSGNTGELFF.

V gene TRBV7-9 combines with J gene TRBJ2-7; 9 bases map to TRBD2. CDR1 is SEHNR, CDR2 FQNEAQ, per germline (reference sequence). Trimming cost V 5 bases and J 0 bases; bases outside gene matches: 5. CDR3 size: 15 residues. Written as DNA, the CDR3 is TGTGCCAGCAGCAGCACTAGCGGGTACTCCTACGAGCAGTACTTC. It yields the protein CASSSTSGYSYEQYF.

The chain employs TRBV29-1 and TRBJ2-1, with D perhaps matching TRBD2 (6 bases). CDR1 and CDR2 (germline): SQVTM, ANQGSEA. V was clipped by 4 bases and J by 15 bases, with 16 bases between them. The CDR3 sequence is 11 residues long. The CDR3 spells CSVGSSATRFF. The DNA for the CDR3 is TGCAGCGTTGGTTCTAGCGCCACCCGGTTCTTC.

The table lists this clonotype with many counts. CDR3 bases: TGTGCCAGCAGCGTAGACGGCGGGTCCTACAATGAGCAGTTCTTC. Its translation is CASSVDGGSYNEQFF. The chain uses TRBV9 and TRBJ2-1; D possibly corresponds to TRBD2 (5 bases). The V gene lost 0 bases and the J gene lost 1 base, with 8 bases spanning the gap. Germline assignment: CDR1 SGDLS and CDR2 YYNGEE. The CDR3 runs 15 residues.

This clonotype was seen repeatedly, ten times or more. The chain links TRBV6-5 to TRBJ1-2; unclear D gene. Trimming removed 6 bases from V and 0 bases from J, with 8 bases in between. The germline V gene encodes CDR1 MNHEY and CDR2 SVGAGI. This CDR3 spans 13 amino acids. The CDR3 DNA reads as TGTGCCAGCAGCCTGACACCTAACTATGGCTACACCTTC. Amino acid sequence: CASSLTPNYGYTF.

The chain links TRBV25-1 to TRBJ2-5; 7 bases map to TRBD2. CDR1 and CDR2 (germline): MGHDK, SYGVNS. The V segment lost 3 bases and the J segment 2 bases; nucleotides outside the gene matches: 6. The CDR3 totals 15 residues. The chain's CDR3 is CASSDAGVVQETQYF. In nucleotides, the CDR3 is TGTGCCAGCAGTGATGCGGGGGTTGTTCAAGAGACCCAGTACTTC.

This clonotype was picked up many times. The chain uses TRBV2 and TRBJ2-3, with 15 bases lining up with TRBD2. The CDR3 runs 18 residues. The V gene's germline CDR1 is SNHLY and CDR2 FYNNEI. V trimming: 8 bases; J trimming: 5 bases; junction bases outside the gene matches: 14. This CDR3 reads CASRGLAGGTTVKDTQYF. The DNA for the CDR3 is TGTGCCAGCCGCGGACTAGCGGGAGGGACAACGGTAAAAGATACGCAGTATTTT.

In this sample, this clonotype is medium-sized. The V gene is TRBV6-1, the J gene TRBJ2-1; the D gene is possibly TRBD1 (7 bases). Germline V gene data show CDR1 as MNHNS and CDR2 as SASEGT. V was shortened by 2 bases and J by 2 bases, with 10 bases between the two germline ends. This CDR3 has 15 residues. The CDR3 reads CASSETRGAYNEQFF. CDR3 DNA sequence: TGTGCCAGCAGTGAAACCAGGGGGGCCTACAATGAGCAGTTCTTC.

This clonotype was seen only a few times. V gene TRBV9 combines with J gene TRBJ1-2; D unresolved. The CDR3 runs to 17 residues. V was clipped by 0 bases and J by 0 bases, with 15 bases between them. Germline V gene sequence: CDR1 SGDLS, CDR2 YYNGEE. CDR3 loop: CASSVGSATETNYGYTF. DNA of the CDR3: TGTGCCAGCAGCGTAGGTTCAGCAACGGAAACTAACTATGGCTACACCTTC.

This clonotype showed up just a few times. The genes are TRBV28 and TRBJ2-1; D call uncertain. This CDR3 comprises 15 residues. With 7 bases removed from V and 0 bases from J, the gap between germline ends came to 13 bases. CDR1 and CDR2 from the germline V gene are MDHEN and SYDVKM. The CDR3 here is CASTLGFSSYNEQFF. CDR3 nucleotide sequence: TGTGCCAGCACCTTAGGGTTTAGCTCCTACAATGAGCAGTTCTTC.

This clonotype was recorded a few times. The J gene is TRBJ2-1, the V gene TRBV3-1, with 8 nucleotides matching TRBD2. This CDR3 spans 12 amino acids. CDR1 LGHDT and CDR2 YNNKEL come from the germline V gene (reference sequence). Trimming took 2 bases from V and 9 from J; bases not matched to a gene: 0. The CDR3 loop reads CASSQTSGEQFF. The CDR3 DNA follows: TGTGCCAGCAGCCAAACTAGCGGTGAGCAGTTCTTC.

This clonotype appeared many times. The J gene is TRBJ2-3, the V gene TRBV6-5; D not certain. The length of the CDR3 is 14 residues. Germline CDR1 reads MNHEY; CDR2 reads SVGAGI. Trimming left V 0 bases short and J 6 bases short, with 10 bases between. The CDR3 nucleotides are TGTGCCAGCAGTTACTCAACGAGTTCCGATACGCAGTATTTT. The encoded protein is CASSYSTSSDTQYF.

By share of the sample, this clonotype is medium-sized. The CDR3 reads CAITQSVGIYEQYF. The CDR3 coding sequence is TGTGCCATCACCCAGTCGGTTGGAATCTACGAGCAGTACTTC. The chain joins TRBV10-3 to TRBJ2-7; D is undetermined. Between the trimmed V and J ends, which lost 7 bases and 3 bases, there was a span of 16 bases. The CDR3 loop spans 14 amino acids. The germline gives CDR1 ENHRY, CDR2 SYGVKD.

This clonotype was counted ten times or more. The chain has TRBV20-1 and TRBJ2-3; D not resolved. Germline V gene sequence: CDR1 DFQATT, CDR2 SNEGSKA (reference sequence). Trimming stripped 8 bases from V and 5 bases from J, with 23 bases between. The CDR3 runs 15 residues. The CDR3 DNA follows: TGCAGTATCTTCCCTAGGGAAGAAGTGTTAGATACGCAGTATTTT. It yields the protein CSIFPREEVLDTQYF.

Ten or more counts support this clonotype. V gene TRBV7-2 combines with J gene TRBJ2-7, with D unclear. The CDR3 spans 15 residues. Trimming pared 5 bases from V and 3 bases from J, leaving 17 bases between. CDR1 is SGHTA, CDR2 FQGNSA, per germline. CDR3 coding DNA: TGTGCCAGCAGCACCCCCCGGGCCGGATACTACGAGCAGTACTTC. This encodes CASSTPRAGYYEQYF.

By share of the sample, this clonotype is medium-sized. The chain links TRBV28 to TRBJ2-5, with a possible D match to TRBD2 (5 bases). There are 16 residues in the CDR3. The ends were cut back, 3 bases at V and 2 bases at J, with 16 bases in the middle. Germline CDR1 MDHEN, CDR2 SYDVKM. In nucleotides, the CDR3 is TGTGCCAGCAGTTTCGGCCCGGGGATGCGTCAAGAGACCCAGTACTTC. Protein: CASSFGPGMRQETQYF.

The table lists this clonotype with many counts. The rearrangement links TRBV7-2 to TRBJ2-1; D is ambiguous. The CDR3 consists of 13 residues. V shed 3 bases and J shed 5 bases, with 8 bases lying between them. Germline V gene lookup returns CDR1 SGHTA and CDR2 FQGNSA. CDR3 amino acids: CASSFRRDNEQFF. The CDR3 nucleotides are TGTGCCAGCAGCTTCCGCCGGGACAATGAGCAGTTCTTC.